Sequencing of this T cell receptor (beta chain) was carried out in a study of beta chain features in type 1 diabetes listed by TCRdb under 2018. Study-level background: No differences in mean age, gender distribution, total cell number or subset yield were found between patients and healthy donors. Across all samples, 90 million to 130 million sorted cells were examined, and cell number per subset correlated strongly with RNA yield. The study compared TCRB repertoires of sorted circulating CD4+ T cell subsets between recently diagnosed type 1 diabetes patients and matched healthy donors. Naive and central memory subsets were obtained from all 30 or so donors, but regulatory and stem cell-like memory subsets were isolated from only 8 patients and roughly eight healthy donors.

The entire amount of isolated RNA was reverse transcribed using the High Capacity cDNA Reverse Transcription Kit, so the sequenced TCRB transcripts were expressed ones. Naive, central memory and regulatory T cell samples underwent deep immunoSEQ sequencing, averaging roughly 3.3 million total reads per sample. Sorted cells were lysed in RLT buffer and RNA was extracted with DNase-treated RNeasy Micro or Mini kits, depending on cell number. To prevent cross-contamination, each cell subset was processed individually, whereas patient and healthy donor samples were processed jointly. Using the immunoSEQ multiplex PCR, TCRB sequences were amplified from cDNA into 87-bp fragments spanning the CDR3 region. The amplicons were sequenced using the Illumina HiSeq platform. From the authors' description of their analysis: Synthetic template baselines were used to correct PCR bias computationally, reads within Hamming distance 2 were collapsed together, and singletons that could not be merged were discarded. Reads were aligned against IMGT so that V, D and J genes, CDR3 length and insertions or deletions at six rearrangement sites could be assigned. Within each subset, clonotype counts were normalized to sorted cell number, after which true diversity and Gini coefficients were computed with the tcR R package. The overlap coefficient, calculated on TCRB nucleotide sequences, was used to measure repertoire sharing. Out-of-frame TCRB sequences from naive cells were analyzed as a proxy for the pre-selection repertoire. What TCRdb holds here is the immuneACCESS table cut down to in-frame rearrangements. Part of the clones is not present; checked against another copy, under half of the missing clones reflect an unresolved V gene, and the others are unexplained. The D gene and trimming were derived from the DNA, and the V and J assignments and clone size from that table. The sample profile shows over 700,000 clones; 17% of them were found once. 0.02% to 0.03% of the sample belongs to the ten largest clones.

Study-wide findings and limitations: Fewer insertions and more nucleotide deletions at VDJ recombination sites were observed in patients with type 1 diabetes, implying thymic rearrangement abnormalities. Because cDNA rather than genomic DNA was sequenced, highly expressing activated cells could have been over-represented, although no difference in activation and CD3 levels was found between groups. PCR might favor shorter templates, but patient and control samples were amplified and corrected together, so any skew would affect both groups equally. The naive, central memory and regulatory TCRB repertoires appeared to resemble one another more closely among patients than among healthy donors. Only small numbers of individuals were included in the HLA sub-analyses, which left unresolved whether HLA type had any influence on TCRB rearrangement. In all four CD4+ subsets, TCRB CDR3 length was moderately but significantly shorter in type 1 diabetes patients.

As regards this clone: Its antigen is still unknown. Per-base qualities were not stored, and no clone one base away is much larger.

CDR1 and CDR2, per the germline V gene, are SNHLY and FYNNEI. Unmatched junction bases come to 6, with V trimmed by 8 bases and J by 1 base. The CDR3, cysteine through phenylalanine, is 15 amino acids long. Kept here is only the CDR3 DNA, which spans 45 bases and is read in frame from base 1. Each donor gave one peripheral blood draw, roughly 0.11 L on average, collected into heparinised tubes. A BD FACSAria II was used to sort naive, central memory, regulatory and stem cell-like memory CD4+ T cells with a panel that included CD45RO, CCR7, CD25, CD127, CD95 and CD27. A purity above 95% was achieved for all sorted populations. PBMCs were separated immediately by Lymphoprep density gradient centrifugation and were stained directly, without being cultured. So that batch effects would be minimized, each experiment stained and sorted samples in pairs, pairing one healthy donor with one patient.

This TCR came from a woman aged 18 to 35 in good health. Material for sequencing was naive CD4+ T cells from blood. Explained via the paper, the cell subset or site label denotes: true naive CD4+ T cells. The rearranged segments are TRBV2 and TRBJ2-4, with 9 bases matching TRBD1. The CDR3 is CASFWDRVAKNIQYF. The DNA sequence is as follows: TGTGCCAGCTTCTGGGACAGGGTGGCCAAAAACATTCAGTACTTC.